This entry features one TCR beta chain sequence. This clone came up once. There is no known antigen for this receptor. The sample holds no much larger clone one base away, and base qualities are not on file. The data belong to a study of control samples from healthy donors and cancer patients (TCRdb year 2020). Libraries came from the immunoSEQ multiplex PCR assay. Sourced from immuneACCESS, this table was stored by TCRdb with only in-frame sequences that have V and J called. A share of the clones is absent; for the studies checked, an unresolved V gene accounts for under half, and the remainder has no known explanation. This sample comprises roughly 86,000 clones, around nine tenths of them detected only once. Less than 4.5% of the sample lies in the top ten. CDR1 SGHRS and CDR2 YFSETQ were looked up in the germline V gene. V trim: 0 bases; J trim: 8 bases; unmatched bases: 10. From its cysteine to its phenylalanine, the CDR3 spans 15 amino acids. Just the 45-base CDR3 DNA is kept, in frame starting at base 1.

Material for sequencing was blood. Here the chain combines TRBV5-1 and TRBJ1-2; the junction holds 7 bases that match TRBD1. The TCR originated in a woman aged 18-30 years in good health. The bases are TGCGCCAGCAGCTTGGGACAGGGAGAACCGGGCGGCTACACCTTC. This encodes CASSLGQGEPGGYTF.